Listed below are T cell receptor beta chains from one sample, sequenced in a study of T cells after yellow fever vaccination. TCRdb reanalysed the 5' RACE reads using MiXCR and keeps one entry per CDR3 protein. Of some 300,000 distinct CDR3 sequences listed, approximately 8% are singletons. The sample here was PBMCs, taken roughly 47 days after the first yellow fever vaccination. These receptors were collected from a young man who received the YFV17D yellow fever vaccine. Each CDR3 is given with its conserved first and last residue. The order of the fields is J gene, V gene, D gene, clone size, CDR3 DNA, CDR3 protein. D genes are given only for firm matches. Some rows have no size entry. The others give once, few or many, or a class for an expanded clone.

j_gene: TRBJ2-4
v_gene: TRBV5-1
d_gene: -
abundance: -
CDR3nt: TGCGCCAGCAGCCCGACAGTAGCCAAAAACATTCAGTACTTC
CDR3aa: CASSPTVAKNIQYF

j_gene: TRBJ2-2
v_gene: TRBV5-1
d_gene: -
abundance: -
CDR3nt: TGCGCCAGCAGCTTTGATGGGCCGAGGGACACCGGGGAGCTGTTTTTT
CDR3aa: CASSFDGPRDTGELFF

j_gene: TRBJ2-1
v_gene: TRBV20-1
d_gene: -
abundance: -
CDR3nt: TGCAGTGCTAGGTCCGGGTACAATGAGCAGTTCTTC
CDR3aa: CSARSGYNEQFF

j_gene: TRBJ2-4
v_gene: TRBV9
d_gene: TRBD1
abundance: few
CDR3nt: TGTGCCAGCAGCACCGGACAGGGGACTAACATTCAGTACTTC
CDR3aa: CASSTGQGTNIQYF

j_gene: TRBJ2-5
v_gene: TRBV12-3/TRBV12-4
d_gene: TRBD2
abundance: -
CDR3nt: TGTGCCAGCAGTTCTAGCGGGGGGTTAGAGACCCAGTACTTC
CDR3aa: CASSSSGGLETQYF

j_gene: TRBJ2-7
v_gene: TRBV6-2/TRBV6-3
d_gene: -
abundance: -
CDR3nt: TGTGCCAGCAGAGACAGGAAGCAGTACTTC
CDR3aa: CASRDRKQYF

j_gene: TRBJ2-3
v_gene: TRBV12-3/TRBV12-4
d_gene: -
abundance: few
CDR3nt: TGTGCCAGCAGTTTCGGGTTAACCCGAGTCCCCCAAGATACGCAGTATTTT
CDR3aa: CASSFGLTRVPQDTQYF

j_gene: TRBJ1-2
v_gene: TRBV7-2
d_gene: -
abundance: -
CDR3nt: TGTGCCAGCACGGTGCCGGGACGTATGGGCTACACCTTC
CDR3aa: CASTVPGRMGYTF

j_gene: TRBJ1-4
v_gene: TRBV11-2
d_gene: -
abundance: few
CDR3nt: TGTGCCAGCAGCAATCTAGACGGACTTAATGAAAAACTGTTTTTT
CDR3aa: CASSNLDGLNEKLFF

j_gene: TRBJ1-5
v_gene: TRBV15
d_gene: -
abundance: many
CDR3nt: TGTGCCACCAGCAGAGAGGGGCGGTGGCAGCCCCAGCATTTT
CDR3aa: CATSREGRWQPQHF

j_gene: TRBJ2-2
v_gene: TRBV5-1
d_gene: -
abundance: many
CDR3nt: TGCGCCAGCGGGTGGAACACCGGGGAGCTGTTTTTT
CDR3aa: CASGWNTGELFF

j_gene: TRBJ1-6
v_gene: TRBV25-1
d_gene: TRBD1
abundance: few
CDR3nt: TGTGCCAGCAGTGAAGGGACAGCCAATTCACCCCTCCACTTT
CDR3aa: CASSEGTANSPLHF

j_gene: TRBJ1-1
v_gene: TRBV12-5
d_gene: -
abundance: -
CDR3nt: TGTGCTAGTGGTTTGGGCGGGGAGGAAGCTTTCTTT
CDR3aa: CASGLGGEEAFF

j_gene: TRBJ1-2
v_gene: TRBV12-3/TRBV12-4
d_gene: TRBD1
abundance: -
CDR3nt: TGTGCCAGCAGTTTTGCACAGGGGCATGGCTACACCTTC
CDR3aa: CASSFAQGHGYTF

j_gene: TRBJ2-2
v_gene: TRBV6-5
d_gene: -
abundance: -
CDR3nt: TGTGCCAGCAGTTACTTGGCCTTCCAAGGCTGGGAGCTGTTTTTT
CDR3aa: CASSYLAFQGWELFF

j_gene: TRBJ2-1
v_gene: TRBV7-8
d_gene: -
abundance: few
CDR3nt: TGTGCCAGCAGCGCTGGCGTATCCGGAAACAATGAGCAGTTCTTC
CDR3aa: CASSAGVSGNNEQFF

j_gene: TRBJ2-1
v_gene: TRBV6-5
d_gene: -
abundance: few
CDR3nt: TGTGCCAGCAGCCACTTCAAGTTCTTC
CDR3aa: CASSHFKFF

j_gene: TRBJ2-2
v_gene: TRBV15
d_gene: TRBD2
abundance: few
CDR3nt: TGTGCCACCAGCAGACCCTCTGGGGGGGACACCGGGGAGCTGTTTTTT
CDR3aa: CATSRPSGGDTGELFF

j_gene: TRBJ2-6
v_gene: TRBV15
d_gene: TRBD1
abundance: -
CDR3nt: TGTGCCACCAGCATCCGGGACAGGGGGCTTGGGGCCAACGTCCTGACTTTC
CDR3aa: CATSIRDRGLGANVLTF

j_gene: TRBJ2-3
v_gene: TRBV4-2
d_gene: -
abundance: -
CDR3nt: TGTGCCAGCAGCCAAGATCTCCATAGCACAGATGCGCAGTATTTT
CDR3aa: CASSQDLHSTDAQYF

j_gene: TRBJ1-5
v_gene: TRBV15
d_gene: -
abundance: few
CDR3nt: TGTGCCACCAGCAGAGAGACCCCCCTCGCGGGCCCGCCCCAGCATTTT
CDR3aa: CATSRETPLAGPPQHF

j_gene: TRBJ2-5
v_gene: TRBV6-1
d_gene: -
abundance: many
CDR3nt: TGTGCCAGCAGGCCCCGGGGCCACGGGGAGACCCAGTACTTC
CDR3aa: CASRPRGHGETQYF

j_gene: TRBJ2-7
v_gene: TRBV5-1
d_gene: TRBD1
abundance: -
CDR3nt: TGCGCCAGCAGCTCGGGACAGGGGCTCTACGAGCAGTACTTC
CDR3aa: CASSSGQGLYEQYF

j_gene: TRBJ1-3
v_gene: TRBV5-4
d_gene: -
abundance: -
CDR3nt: TGTGCCAGCAGCAGCACAGGAACCTCTGGAAACACCATATATTTT
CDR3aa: CASSSTGTSGNTIYF

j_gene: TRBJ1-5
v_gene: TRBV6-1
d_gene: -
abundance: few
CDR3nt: TGTGCCAGCAAAGAGGCGTATAGCAATCAGCCCCAGCATTTT
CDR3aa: CASKEAYSNQPQHF

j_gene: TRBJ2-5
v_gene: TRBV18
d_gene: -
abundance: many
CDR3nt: TGTGCCAGCTGTGACTTTCAAGAGACCCAGTACTTC
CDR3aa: CASCDFQETQYF

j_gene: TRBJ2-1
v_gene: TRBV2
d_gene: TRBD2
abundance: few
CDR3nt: TGTGCCAGCAGTCCGAGACTAGCGGGGGGGCCTAAGGGCTACAATGAGCAGTTCTTC
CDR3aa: CASSPRLAGGPKGYNEQFF

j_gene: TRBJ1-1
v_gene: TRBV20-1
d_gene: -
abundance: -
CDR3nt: TGCTGTGCTAGAGATCGCTTGGGAAGGGGGTTAGGCACTGAAGCTTTCTTT
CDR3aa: CCARDRLGRGLGTEAFF

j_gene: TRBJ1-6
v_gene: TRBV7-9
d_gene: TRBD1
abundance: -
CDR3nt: TGTGCCAGCAGCTTTAATGGTGGGACAGTTTATAATTCACCCCTCCACTTT
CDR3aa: CASSFNGGTVYNSPLHF

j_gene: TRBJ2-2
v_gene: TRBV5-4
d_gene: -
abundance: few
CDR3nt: TGTGCCAGCAGCTTGAAACCGGGCCACTACCCCACCGGGGAGCTGTTTTTT
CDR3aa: CASSLKPGHYPTGELFF

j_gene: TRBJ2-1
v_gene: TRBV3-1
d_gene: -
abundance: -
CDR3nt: TGTGCCAGCAGCCAAAATGTCAACCACCGGGATGAGCAGTTCTTC
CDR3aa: CASSQNVNHRDEQFF

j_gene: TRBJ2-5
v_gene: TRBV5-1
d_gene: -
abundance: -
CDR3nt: TGCGCCAGCAGCTTGGCGGGCAGGGCGGGAGAGACCCAGTACTTC
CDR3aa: CASSLAGRAGETQYF

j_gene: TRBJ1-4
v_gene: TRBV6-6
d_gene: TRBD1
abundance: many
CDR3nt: TGTGCCAGCAGTCGGGACAGAGGAGAAAAACTGTTTTTT
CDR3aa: CASSRDRGEKLFF

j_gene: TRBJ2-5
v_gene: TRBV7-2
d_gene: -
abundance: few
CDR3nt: TGTGCCAGCAGCAGACGGACAAGGCGGGAAGAGACCCAGTACTTC
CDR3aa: CASSRRTRREETQYF

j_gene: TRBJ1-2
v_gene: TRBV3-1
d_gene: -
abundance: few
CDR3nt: TGTGCCAGCAGCCATCCGGGACCGACAAGTTATGGCTACACCTTC
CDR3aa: CASSHPGPTSYGYTF

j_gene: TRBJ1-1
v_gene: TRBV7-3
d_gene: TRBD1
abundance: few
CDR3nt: TGTGCCAGCAGCTTAAACGGCGGGACAGGGGGCGGCACTGAAGCTTTCTTT
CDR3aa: CASSLNGGTGGGTEAFF

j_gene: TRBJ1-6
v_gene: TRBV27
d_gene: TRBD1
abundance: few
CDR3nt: TGTGCCAGCAGTTTAAATCGCCCGGGACAGGGGGTCTATTCACCCCTCCACTTT
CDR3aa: CASSLNRPGQGVYSPLHF